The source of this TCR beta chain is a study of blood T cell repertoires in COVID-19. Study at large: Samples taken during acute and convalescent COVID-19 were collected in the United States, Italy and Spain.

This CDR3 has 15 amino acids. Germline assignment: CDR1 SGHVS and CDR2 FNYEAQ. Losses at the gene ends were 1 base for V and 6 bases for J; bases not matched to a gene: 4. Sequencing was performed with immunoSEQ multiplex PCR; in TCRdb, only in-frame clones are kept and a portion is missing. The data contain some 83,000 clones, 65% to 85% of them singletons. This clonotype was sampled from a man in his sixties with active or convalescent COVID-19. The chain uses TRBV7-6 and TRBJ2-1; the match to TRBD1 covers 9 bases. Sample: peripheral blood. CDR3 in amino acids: CASSLVGQGANEQFF. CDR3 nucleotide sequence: TGTGCCAGCAGCTTAGTGGGACAGGGCGCCAATGAGCAGTTCTTC.